The 29 T cell receptor beta chains presented below share a single source sample, sequenced in a study of CD8+CD57+ T cells in acquired aplastic anemia. CDR3 and TCR beta VDJ profiling relied on a genomic DNA template. TCRdb called the reads again in MiXCR, with one record for every CDR3 protein. This sample yields fewer than 200,000 distinct CDR3 sequences, of which roughly 40% are seen a single time; approximately 1% belongs to the top ten. The material sequenced was sorted CD4+, CD8+, or CD8+CD57+ T cells (not recorded which) from PBMCs. The receptors originated from a human donor in good health.

This chain links TRBV10-3 with TRBJ2-5, with D possibly TRBD2 on 6 matching bases. CDR3 length: 14 amino acids. The V gene's germline CDR1 is ENHRY and CDR2 SYGVKD. V lost 10 bases and J lost 5, with 20 bases in between. Here the CDR3 reads CATLGASGRETQYF. The CDR3 nucleotides are TGTGCCACCCTTGGGGCCAGCGGGCGGGAGACCCAGTACTTC.

The CDR3 DNA follows: TGTGCCAGCAGTGAGGAAGCGGTCCAAGAGACCCAGTACTTC. Translation gives CASSEEAVQETQYF. The chain uses TRBV2 and TRBJ2-5; possible D gene TRBD2, 5 bases. The CDR3 is 14 amino acids. The ends were cut back, 3 bases at V and 1 base at J, with 9 bases in the middle. In germline, CDR1 is SNHLY, CDR2 FYNNEI.

The sample holds a few counts of this clonotype. The rearrangement links TRBV28 to TRBJ1-2; the match to TRBD1 covers 7 bases. The germline gives CDR1 MDHEN, CDR2 SYDVKM. The CDR3 consists of 13 residues. Trimming at V came to 4 bases and at J to 5 bases, leaving 4 bases not matched to a gene. CDR3 in amino acids: CASSSTGAYGYTF. CDR3 coding DNA: TGTGCCAGCAGTTCAACAGGGGCTTATGGCTACACCTTC.

V gene TRBV7-9 combines with J gene TRBJ1-2; TRBD1 might be the D (6 bases). The CDR3 extends over 12 amino acids. Trimming took 6 bases from V and 4 from J, leaving 9 bases between them. Germline CDR1 and CDR2: SEHNR and FQNEAQ (reference sequence). CDR3 sequence (DNA): TGTGCCAGCAGTAAACAGGGCTATGGCTACACCTTC. Amino acids: CASSKQGYGYTF.

The V call is TRBV10-3, the J call TRBJ1-6, with TRBD1 matching 12 bases. The CDR3 runs to 17 residues. CDR1 and CDR2 from the germline V gene are ENHRY and SYGVKD. The V gene end was trimmed by 9 bases and the J gene end by 5 bases; junction bases not matched to a gene: 11. CDR3 protein: CAIRPGQGASDNSPLHF. In DNA form, the CDR3 reads TGTGCCATTCGGCCGGGACAGGGGGCAAGTGATAATTCACCCCTCCACTTT.

This clonotype was observed a few times. This chain's CDR3 is CSVRGGRSYEQYF. DNA for the CDR3: TGCAGCGTCCGAGGGGGGAGGTCCTACGAGCAGTACTTC. The J gene is TRBJ2-7, the V gene TRBV29-1; the D gene could be TRBD1 or TRBD2 (6 bases each). Trimming took 6 bases from V and 1 from J, leaving 13 bases between them. In germline, CDR1 is SQVTM, CDR2 ANQGSEA. The CDR3 has 13 amino acids.

The J gene is TRBJ2-7, the V gene TRBV3-1; 10 bases match TRBD2. V shed 4 bases and J 2 bases; nucleotides not matched to a gene: 8. This CDR3 region has 16 residues. CDR1 and CDR2 (germline): LGHDT, YNNKEL (reference sequence). DNA of the CDR3: TGTGCCAGCAGCCCCCGCGGACTAGCGGTAGCCTACGAGCAGTACTTC. Translation gives CASSPRGLAVAYEQYF.

This clonotype was counted only a few times. V and J are TRBV5-1 and TRBJ2-3; 12 positions agree with TRBD2. The J segment lost 2 bases and the V segment lost 4 bases, leaving 14 bases of the junction unmatched. The CDR3 is 19 amino acids. Germline loops: CDR1 SGHRS, CDR2 YFSETQ. The CDR3 DNA reads as TGCGCCAGCAGCCGGACTAGCGGGATTGGGCGGAAATACACAGATACGCAGTATTTT. Protein sequence: CASSRTSGIGRKYTDTQYF.

There are many counts of this clonotype. The chain uses TRBV19 and TRBJ2-7; the D gene is possibly TRBD1 (6 bases). There are 13 residues in the CDR3. Trimming took off 1 base at V and 6 bases at J, with 10 bases between the two ends. Germline CDR1 and CDR2: LNHDA and SQIVND (reference sequence). This CDR3 reads CASSIGTAAEQYF. The CDR3 bases are TGTGCCAGTAGTATAGGGACAGCCGCCGAGCAGTACTTC. Complete variable domain (other parts from reference TRBV19 and TRBJ2-7): DGGITQSPKYLFRKEGQNVTLSCEQNLNHDAMYWYRQDPGQGLRLIYYSQIVNDFQKGDIAEGYSVSREKKESFPLTVTSAQKNPTAFYLCASSIGTAAEQYFGPGTRLTVT.

J is TRBJ1-1 and V is TRBV10-3; TRBD1 aligns across 8 bases. Germline CDR1 is ENHRY and CDR2 is SYGVKD. The CDR3 covers 15 residues. Germline trimming cut 6 bases from V and 2 bases from J; bases unmatched to any gene: 8. CDR3 nucleotide sequence: TGTGCCATCAGGGACAGGGAGGAGGTTAACACTGAAGCTTTCTTT. Its translation is CAIRDREEVNTEAFF.

In this sample, this clonotype turned up many times. The J gene is TRBJ2-7, the V gene TRBV6-6; no firm D call. V was shortened by 5 bases and J by 3 bases, with 11 bases between the two germline ends. The CDR3 runs to 13 residues. Germline assignment: CDR1 MNHNY and CDR2 SVGAGI (reference sequence). The CDR3 loop reads CASSLSTDYEQYF. The CDR3 region has the DNA TGTGCCAGCAGTCTCTCGACGGACTACGAGCAGTACTTC.

This chain links TRBV15 with TRBJ1-6, with 9 bases aligning to TRBD1. Germline lookup yields CDR1 LNHNV and CDR2 YYDKDF (reference sequence). The CDR3 extends over 14 amino acids. Trimming removed 5 bases from V and 7 bases from J; junction bases left unmatched: 3. Here the CDR3 reads CATSGGTGNSPLHF. CDR3 DNA sequence: TGTGCCACCAGCGGCGGGACAGGGAATTCACCCCTCCACTTT.

This clonotype occurred many times. The rearrangement links TRBV7-3 to TRBJ1-2; 8 positions match TRBD1. The CDR3 loop spans 15 amino acids. Germline assignment: CDR1 SGHTA and CDR2 FQGTGA. V lost 4 bases to trimming and J lost 8 bases; unmatched junction nucleotides: 12. CDR3 DNA: TGTGCCAGCAGCTCCGATGGACAGGGCGCGTCCGGCTACACCTTC. Its translation is CASSSDGQGASGYTF.

CDR3 in DNA: TGCAGTGCTAGAGTAAGGCGAACAGCTGCGGATTCACCCCTCCACTTT. Translated, it gives CSARVRRTAADSPLHF. The chain links TRBV20-1 to TRBJ1-6, with D unclear. V gave up 1 base and J gave up 8 bases, with 18 bases separating them. This CDR3 has 16 amino acids. The V gene's germline CDR1 is DFQATT and CDR2 SNEGSKA (reference sequence).

The J gene is TRBJ1-5, the V gene TRBV5-1, with a tentative D call TRBD1 (5 bases). V gave up 0 bases and J gave up 2 bases, with 9 bases separating them. The CDR3 sequence is 15 residues long. CDR1 is SGHRS, CDR2 YFSETQ, per germline. The CDR3: CASSLGQGGNQPQHF. DNA of the CDR3: TGCGCCAGCAGCTTGGGTCAGGGAGGCAATCAGCCCCAGCATTTT.

The chain couples TRBV12-3 or TRBV12-4 to TRBJ2-3; 7 nucleotides agree with TRBD2. Trimming took 4 bases from V and 5 from J; bases not matched to a gene: 6. CDR3 length: 14 residues. The CDR3 DNA reads as TGTGCCAGCAGTTCCCTGGGGGGGGGAGATACGCAGTATTTT. This codes for CASSSLGGGDTQYF.

This clonotype has more than one count but fewer than ten. V usage is TRBV18 and J usage is TRBJ1-2; unclear D gene. This CDR3 spans 16 amino acids. V lost 3 bases to trimming and J lost 2 bases, with 16 bases between them. CDR1 is KGHSH, CDR2 LQKENI, per germline. This chain's CDR3 is CASSPAGMPPNYGYTF. As DNA, the CDR3 is TGTGCCAGCTCACCGGCAGGCATGCCCCCGAACTATGGCTACACCTTC.

This clonotype was detected only a few times. The J gene is TRBJ2-5, the V gene TRBV10-3; D possibly corresponds to TRBD1 (5 bases). There are 14 residues in the CDR3. Germline V gene data show CDR1 as ENHRY and CDR2 as SYGVKD. V shed 3 bases and J shed 2 bases, with 10 bases lying between them. Here the CDR3 reads CAISDPTGQETQYF. Here the CDR3 DNA reads TGTGCCATCAGTGACCCCACAGGACAAGAGACCCAGTACTTC.

The sample holds a few counts of this clonotype. V usage is TRBV3-1 and J usage is TRBJ2-3; 7 positions match TRBD2. The CDR3 length is 13 residues. Per germline, CDR1 LGHDT and CDR2 YNNKEL (reference sequence). V lost 6 bases and J lost 6; bases outside the gene matches: 6. The CDR3 loop reads CASRDRGVDTQYF. The CDR3 DNA sequence: TGTGCCAGCAGAGACCGGGGGGTTGATACGCAGTATTTT.

This clonotype was recorded a few times. The V and J genes are TRBV28 and TRBJ1-2; TRBD1 might be the D (5 bases). Looked up from germline, CDR1 is MDHEN and CDR2 is SYDVKM. Trimming took off 1 base at V and 2 bases at J, with 5 bases between the two ends. This CDR3 region has 13 residues. Here the CDR3 DNA reads TGTGCCAGCAGTTTATCAGGGAACTATGGCTACACCTTC. It codes for CASSLSGNYGYTF.

This clonotype was seen many times. The chain carries TRBV9 and TRBJ2-7; a weak D match, TRBD2 (9 bases). The length of the CDR3 is 15 residues. Germline V gene lookup returns CDR1 SGDLS and CDR2 YYNGEE. With 4 bases removed from V and 5 bases from J, the gap between germline ends came to 19 bases. CDR3 region: CASSSGGGGAHEQYF. In nucleotides, the CDR3 is TGTGCCAGCAGCTCAGGGGGCGGGGGGGCCCACGAGCAGTACTTC.

The rearrangement uses TRBV7-2 and TRBJ2-1; 10 bases align to TRBD2. Germline-derived CDR1 and CDR2 are SGHTA and FQGNSA. V shed 1 base and J 6 bases; nucleotides not matched to a gene: 3. The CDR3 totals 15 residues. The CDR3, as DNA: TGTGCCAGCAGCTTAGGCGCTAGCGGGAGCAATGAGCAGTTCTTC. Translation: CASSLGASGSNEQFF.

The table lists this clonotype with many counts. The chain combines TRBV5-1 with TRBJ1-2; D ambiguous. Trimming cost V 0 bases and J 7 bases, with 19 bases left between them. The CDR3 consists of 16 residues. Looked up from germline, CDR1 is SGHRS and CDR2 is YFSETQ. The CDR3 here is CASSLAVADIPSGYTF. The CDR3 coding sequence is TGCGCCAGCAGCTTGGCCGTCGCAGACATTCCGAGTGGCTACACCTTC.

This clonotype has at least ten counts. This rearrangement joins TRBV20-1 to TRBJ1-6, with a tentative D call TRBD1 (5 bases). Germline V CDR1 and CDR2: DFQATT, SNEGSKA (reference sequence). This CDR3 has 15 residues. The ends were cut back, 5 bases at V and 6 bases at J, with 17 bases in the middle. CDR3 nucleotide sequence: TGCAGTGCTCCCAAAGAGGGGAGAGTTAATTCACCCCTCCACTTT. Translation: CSAPKEGRVNSPLHF.

As concerns this clonotype: This may come from a read error, since a much larger clone is one base off. Without the conserved terminal phenylalanine or tryptophan, this CDR3 likely stems from a read error. V usage is TRBV5-1 and J usage is TRBJ1-1, with no clear D. From germline, CDR1 is SGHRS and CDR2 YFSETQ. V was clipped by 3 bases and J by 4 bases, with 22 bases between them. The length of the CDR3 is 17 residues. The CDR3 coding sequence is TGCGCCAGCAGCTCCCCTTATTCAACTAGAGGCATCACTGAAGCTTTCTCT. It translates to CASSSPYSTRGITEAFS.

This clonotype appeared a few times. This rearrangement joins TRBV2 to TRBJ1-1; 7 bases agree with TRBD1. Germline assignment: CDR1 SNHLY and CDR2 FYNNEI. The CDR3 loop spans 12 amino acids. The J segment lost 5 bases and the V segment lost 11 bases, leaving 8 bases of the junction unmatched. The CDR3 loop reads CAENDRVTEAFF. The CDR3 region has the DNA TGTGCCGAAAACGACAGGGTTACTGAAGCTTTCTTT.

This clonotype was detected ten times or more. This chain connects TRBV6-6 to TRBJ2-3; D gene uncertain. This CDR3 is 16 amino acids long. CDR1 MNHNY and CDR2 SVGAGI come from the germline V gene (reference sequence). The V end was cut by 0 bases, the J end by 3 bases, with 13 bases between. DNA of the CDR3: TGTGCCAGCAGTTACTCGACTGTCCGGGTTACAGATACGCAGTATTTT. The encoded protein is CASSYSTVRVTDTQYF.

On this clonotype: One base away lies a much larger clone, so this may be a sequencing read error. The CDR3 ends on some other residue instead of the conserved phenylalanine or tryptophan, so this is likely a read error. The CDR3 here is CASSQQGDLYEQYS. CDR3 coding DNA: TGCGCCAGCAGTCAACAGGGAGACCTCTACGAGCAGTACTCC. This sequence joins TRBV4-3 and TRBJ2-7; D may be TRBD1 (6 bases). This CDR3 region has 14 residues. Germline lookup yields CDR1 LGHNA and CDR2 YSLEER. Trimming removed 6 bases at V and 3 bases at J, with 15 bases between.

The sample holds many counts of this clonotype. This chain connects TRBV27 to TRBJ2-3; unclear D gene. The V gene lost 5 bases and the J gene lost 6 bases, with 6 bases spanning the gap. CDR3 length: 11 amino acids. Germline V lookup: CDR1 MNHEY, CDR2 SMNVEV (reference sequence). CDR3 region: CASSDWDTQYF. The CDR3, as DNA: TGTGCCAGCAGTGATTGGGATACGCAGTATTTT.